This T cell receptor beta chain was sequenced for a study of multiple sclerosis patients with progressive multifocal leukoencephalopathy. Regarding the study as a whole: Less diverse TRB repertoires were suggested in most PML patients.

About this clone: Antigen: not known.

The time point: time of PML onset. Germline CDR1 and CDR2: SGHTA and FQGNSA. CDR3 length: 13 amino acids. The germline V and J ends were trimmed by 6 bases and 4 bases, with 7 bases remaining between them. Synthetic inline TR CDR3 controls covering all V-J pairings were spiked into each PCR. Here immunoSEQ multiplex PCR was the method, and the copy in TCRdb shows in-frame clones only, minus some. Of about 30,000 clones listed, less than 90% are singletons. The TCR originated in a human donor with progressive multifocal leukoencephalopathy. The gene calls are TRBV7-2 and TRBJ2-6; D not resolved. Material: PBMCs, obtained from a patient treated with natalizumab. This chain's CDR3 is CASRRAGANVLTF. CDR3 bases: TGTGCCAGCAGGCGTGCGGGGGCCAACGTCCTGACTTTC.